This entry features one T cell receptor (beta chain) sequence. What it binds is unknown. The data stem from a study of T cell repertoires in cytomegalovirus infection. About the study: CMV infection plus the matching HLA type was flagged by public TCR beta signatures. Study outcomes and limitations: Clonotype analysis showed dominance of the ex vivo response by HLA-C-restricted CMV-specific TCR beta clonotypes. Frequencies of public TCR beta families were cumulated, and this identified carriers of CMV plus the relevant HLA.

TCRdb itself ran the reads through MiXCR, one entry per CDR3 protein. The table shows a few hundred thousand distinct CDR3 sequences, with about a sixth occurring only once. Germline CDR1 reads MNHEY; CDR2 reads SVGEGT. The trim removed 1 base at V and 5 bases at J, leaving 2 bases unmatched. This CDR3 region has 15 residues. This TCR derives from a human donor in good health (CMV status not recorded). Some clones in this sample may be carry-over from other donors' samples. The sequenced sample was CD8+ T cells from PBMCs. The chain recombines TRBV6-2 or TRBV6-3 with TRBJ2-1, with 10 positions matching TRBD1. CDR3 nucleotide sequence: TGTGCCAGCAGTTACTTGGGACAGGGGAACAATGAGCAGTTCTTC. Residues: CASSYLGQGNNEQFF.